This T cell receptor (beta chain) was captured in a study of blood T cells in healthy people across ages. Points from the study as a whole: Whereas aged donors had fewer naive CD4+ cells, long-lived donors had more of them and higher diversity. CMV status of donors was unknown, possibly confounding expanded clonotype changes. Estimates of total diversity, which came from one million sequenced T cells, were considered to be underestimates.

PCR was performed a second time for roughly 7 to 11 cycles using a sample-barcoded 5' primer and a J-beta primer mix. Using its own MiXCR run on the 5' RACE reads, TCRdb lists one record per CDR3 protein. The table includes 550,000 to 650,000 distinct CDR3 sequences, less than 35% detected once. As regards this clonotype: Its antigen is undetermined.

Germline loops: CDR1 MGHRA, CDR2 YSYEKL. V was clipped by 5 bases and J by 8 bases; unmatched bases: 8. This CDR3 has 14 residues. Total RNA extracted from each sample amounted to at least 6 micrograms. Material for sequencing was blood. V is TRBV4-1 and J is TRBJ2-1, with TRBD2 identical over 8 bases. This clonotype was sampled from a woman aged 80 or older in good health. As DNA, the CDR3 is TGCGCCAGCAGCGCCCCGGGACTAGTTCATGAGCAGTTCTTC. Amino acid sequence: CASSAPGLVHEQFF.